Listed below are T cell receptor beta chains from one sample, sequenced in a study of blood T cell repertoires in COVID-19. Clones were read by immunoSEQ multiplex PCR, and TCRdb kept only the in-frame ones, dropping some. The table shows roughly 100,000 clones, with over 85% occurring only once. The sample consisted of peripheral blood. The receptors were gathered from a woman aged 45-60 years with COVID-19, enrolled during active disease. Both conserved end residues are part of each CDR3. D genes are given only for firm matches. Rows give clone size only sometimes, using once, few, many, or a class for an expanded clone.

14	-	TRBJ2-5	TRBV2	-	CASSEVGVGGTQYF	TGTGCCAGCAGTGAAGTCGGGGTAGGGGGGACCCAGTACTTC
15	TRBD1	TRBJ1-1	TRBV6-5	once	CASSYSRGLGTEAFF	TGTGCCAGCAGTTACTCCAGGGGGCTTGGCACTGAAGCTTTCTTT
15	-	TRBJ1-5	TRBV7-8	few	CASSSRGGSNQPQHF	TGTGCCAGCAGCTCCCGAGGGGGTAGCAATCAGCCCCAGCATTTT
15	-	TRBJ1-1	TRBV18	once	CASSPIGGMNTEAFF	TGTGCCAGCTCACCAATCGGGGGAATGAACACTGAAGCTTTCTTT
14	-	TRBJ1-2	TRBV7-8	-	CASSLIDTNYGYTF	TGTGCCAGCAGCCTTATCGACACCAACTATGGCTACACCTTC
15	TRBD2	TRBJ2-1	TRBV4-3	-	CASAFGGDSYNEQFF	TGCGCCAGCGCGTTCGGGGGGGACTCCTACAATGAGCAGTTCTTC
16	TRBD2	TRBJ2-5	TRBV5-1	-	CASSSGLAGGQETQYF	TGCGCCAGCAGTTCTGGACTAGCGGGGGGCCAAGAGACCCAGTACTTC
15	TRBD1	TRBJ1-5	TRBV7-2	-	CASSLRQGGNQPQHF	TGTGCCAGCAGTTTGAGACAGGGCGGCAATCAGCCCCAGCATTTT
13	TRBD1	TRBJ1-1	TRBV28	-	CASKGGRDTEAFF	TGTGCCAGCAAAGGGGGCCGGGACACTGAAGCTTTCTTT
13	-	TRBJ1-1	TRBV19	-	CASSIWGGTEAFF	TGTGCCAGTAGTATTTGGGGAGGCACTGAAGCTTTCTTT
15	TRBD1	TRBJ1-4	TRBV5-1	-	CASSPDRGIGEKLFF	TGCGCCAGCAGCCCGGACAGGGGGATCGGTGAAAAACTGTTTTTT
17	-	TRBJ2-5	TRBV7-2	-	CASSSPPWGGAGETQYF	TGTGCCAGCAGCTCTCCCCCTTGGGGGGGGGCGGGAGAGACCCAGTACTTC
15	TRBD1	TRBJ1-1	TRBV18	once	CASSPPSQGGTEAFF	TGTGCCAGCTCACCACCATCCCAGGGGGGCACTGAAGCTTTCTTT
14	TRBD2	TRBJ2-1	TRBV29-1	-	CSVGLLAGSGEQFF	TGCAGCGTTGGTCTACTAGCGGGGAGCGGTGAGCAGTTCTTC
15	-	TRBJ2-3	TRBV6-5	-	CASRNRDTGTDTQYF	TGTGCCAGCAGGAACCGGGACACGGGGACAGATACGCAGTATTTT
16	TRBD1	TRBJ1-2	TRBV2	-	CASRPTVTGREGGYTF	TGTGCCAGCAGACCCACGGTGACAGGGCGGGAGGGCGGCTACACCTTC
15	-	TRBJ2-1	TRBV6-5	-	CASSRAGPPYNEQFF	TGTGCCAGCAGTCGGGCAGGGCCTCCGTACAATGAGCAGTTCTTC
16	TRBD1	TRBJ2-1	TRBV19	-	CASSSFRRTGYNEQFF	TGTGCCAGTAGTAGTTTCCGGCGGACAGGGTACAATGAGCAGTTCTTC
15	-	TRBJ1-4	TRBV11-2	once	CASSPYGGGGEKLFF	TGTGCCAGCAGCCCGTACGGGGGTGGAGGTGAAAAACTGTTTTTT
11	-	TRBJ2-7	TRBV20-1	once	CSARFNYEQYF	TGCAGTGCTAGATTCAATTACGAGCAGTACTTC
17	-	TRBJ1-5	TRBV19	-	CATSSISTGGGTEPQHF	TGTGCCACTAGTTCCATCTCCACTGGCGGGGGCACGGAGCCCCAGCATTTT
15	TRBD1	TRBJ1-6	TRBV10-3	-	CAINPGTGGDSPLHF	TGTGCCATCAACCCCGGGACAGGGGGGGATTCACCCCTCCACTTT
14	-	TRBJ2-7	TRBV7-9	-	CASSNPGGLYEQYF	TGTGCCAGCAGCAACCCCGGGGGGCTCTACGAGCAGTACTTC
17	-	TRBJ2-2	TRBV19	-	CASSTPGMVRNTGELFF	TGTGCCAGTAGTACACCCGGGATGGTGCGGAACACCGGGGAGCTGTTTTTT
17	TRBD2	TRBJ2-7	TRBV6-2/TRBV6-3	once	CASSYRPTSGVRHEQYF	TGTGCCAGCAGTTACCGCCCCACTAGCGGGGTCAGGCACGAGCAGTACTTC
14	TRBD1	TRBJ1-5	TRBV9	-	CASSPGTGGYPQHF	TGTGCCAGCAGCCCAGGGACAGGGGGTTATCCCCAGCATTTT
14	TRBD1	TRBJ1-2	TRBV28	few	CASSRTGEWYGYTF	TGTGCCAGCAGCCGGACAGGGGAATGGTATGGCTACACCTTC
16	TRBD1	TRBJ1-1	TRBV5-1	-	CASSLGTGGLGTEAFF	TGCGCCAGCAGCTTGGGGACAGGGGGGTTGGGCACTGAAGCTTTCTTT
13	-	TRBJ1-2	TRBV27	-	CASRGGFPYGYTF	TGTGCCAGCAGGGGAGGGTTCCCCTATGGCTACACCTTC
16	-	TRBJ2-3	TRBV27	-	CASSLGRGLYTDTQYF	TGTGCCAGCAGTTTAGGGCGGGGGCTCTACACAGATACGCAGTATTTT
16	TRBD2	TRBJ2-3	TRBV25-1	-	CASSELLAGGPDTQYF	TGTGCCAGCAGTGAACTACTAGCGGGGGGTCCAGATACGCAGTATTTT
19	TRBD2	TRBJ2-2	TRBV27	-	CASSLRGERGAPNTGELFF	TGTGCCAGCAGTTTAAGAGGGGAGCGGGGGGCCCCAAACACCGGGGAGCTGTTTTTT
13	-	TRBJ2-2	TRBV19	few	CASSIGRIKELFF	TGTGCCAGTAGTATTGGCAGGATCAAGGAGCTGTTTTTT
14	-	TRBJ1-6	TRBV27	-	CASSFGQPNSPLHF	TGTGCCAGCAGTTTTGGACAGCCTAATTCACCCCTCCACTTT
16	-	TRBJ1-1	TRBV13	-	CASSPKGEAKNTEAFF	TGTGCCAGCAGCCCCAAAGGTGAGGCGAAAAACACTGAAGCTTTCTTT
11	-	TRBJ1-2	TRBV10-3	-	CAETGVDGYTF	TGTGCCGAGACTGGCGTTGATGGCTACACCTTC
14	TRBD1	TRBJ2-1	TRBV2	once	CASSIGTGVNEQFF	TGTGCCAGCAGTATCGGGACAGGGGTCAATGAGCAGTTCTTC
16	TRBD1	TRBJ2-1	TRBV24-1	-	CATSDLPIGQGAEQFF	TGTGCCACCAGTGATTTGCCCATCGGACAGGGAGCCGAGCAGTTCTTC
16	TRBD1	TRBJ2-3	TRBV5-6	-	CASSWDRGIGTDTQYF	TGTGCCAGCAGTTGGGACAGGGGGATCGGTACAGATACGCAGTATTTT
14	TRBD1	TRBJ1-3	TRBV5-1	-	CASSSQGVGNTIYF	TGCGCCAGCAGCTCACAGGGGGTAGGAAACACCATATATTTT
14	-	TRBJ1-1	TRBV6-4	-	CASSQETGGPEAFF	TGTGCCAGCAGTCAAGAGACAGGAGGACCTGAAGCTTTCTTT